The clone carrying this TCR beta chain occurred once. Its antigen is as yet unknown. The data are from a study of cytomegalovirus exposure and HLA in healthy donors. Across the study: Drawn from HLA-typed donors, approximately 86 million unique TCRs were held in an early data release. Study-level points and caveats: It is likely that the observed cluster of highly shared sequence variants was a sequencing artifact. In a later analysis, a missense DCLRE1C variant was linked to TCR beta V- and J-gene trimming. An ancestry cluster, one associated with Asian ancestry, reportedly showed fewer N-insertions than the roughly 670-donor mean in a later analysis.

The CDR3 is made up of 12 amino acids. J was trimmed by 4 bases and V by 6 bases; bases with no gene match: 1. Per the germline V gene, CDR1 is MGHDK and CDR2 is SYGVNS. The primer mix had 60 Vbeta and 13 Jbeta primers. Generated by immunoSEQ multiplex PCR, the TCRdb table keeps only in-frame clones and is missing some. The table includes roughly 99,000 clones, roughly three quarters detected once. Sequenced: PBMCs. The receptor was derived from a woman in her thirties or forties in good health and CMV-seronegative. V gene TRBV25-1 combines with J gene TRBJ1-2, with 8 bases fitting TRBD1. The CDR3 is CASRGQGYGYTF. As DNA, the CDR3 is TGTGCCAGCAGAGGACAGGGCTATGGCTACACCTTC.